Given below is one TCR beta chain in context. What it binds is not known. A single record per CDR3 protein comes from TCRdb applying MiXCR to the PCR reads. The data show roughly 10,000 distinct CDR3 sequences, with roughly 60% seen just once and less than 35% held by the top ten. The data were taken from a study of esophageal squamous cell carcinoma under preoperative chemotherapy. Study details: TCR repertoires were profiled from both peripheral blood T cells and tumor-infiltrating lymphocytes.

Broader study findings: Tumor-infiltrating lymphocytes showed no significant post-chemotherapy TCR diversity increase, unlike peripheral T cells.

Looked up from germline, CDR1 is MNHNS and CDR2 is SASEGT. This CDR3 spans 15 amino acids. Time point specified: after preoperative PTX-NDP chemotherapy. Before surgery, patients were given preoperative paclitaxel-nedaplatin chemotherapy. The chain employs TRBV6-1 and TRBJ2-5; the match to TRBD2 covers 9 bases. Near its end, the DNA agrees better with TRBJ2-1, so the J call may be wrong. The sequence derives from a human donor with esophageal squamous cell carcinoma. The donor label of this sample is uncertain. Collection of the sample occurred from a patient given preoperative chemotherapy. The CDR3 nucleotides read TGTGCCAGCAGGGGCGGGACTAGCTCTTACAATGAGCAGTTCTTC. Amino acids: CASRGGTSSYNEQFF.